The clone carrying this T cell receptor (beta chain) has only one observation. Its antigen is not identified. A junction end diverges from the germline sequence, so it may reflect a read error. The source of the sample is a study of blood T cells in healthy people across ages. Per germline, CDR1 SGHTA and CDR2 FQGNSA. This CDR3 is built from 17 residues. Every sample gave at least 6 micrograms of total RNA when it was extracted. Findings and limits, study-wide: PBMC samples, being unsorted, prevented any conclusive comparison of naive and antigen-experienced cells.

It was with a sample-barcoded 5' primer and a J-beta primer mix that a second PCR of roughly 6 to 11 cycles was run. Via MiXCR, TCRdb re-called the 5' RACE reads, giving one row per CDR3 protein. In the table there are about 670,000 distinct CDR3 sequences, over 40% of which are singletons. This TCR came from a woman older than 75 in good health. The sequencing input was blood. The chain joins TRBV7-2 to TRBJ1-6; no clear D gene. CDR3 sequence: CASSRAVLSSYNSPPHF. As DNA, the CDR3 is TGTGCCAGCAGCCGAGCGGTTTTGAGCTCCTATAATTCGCCCCCCCACTTT.